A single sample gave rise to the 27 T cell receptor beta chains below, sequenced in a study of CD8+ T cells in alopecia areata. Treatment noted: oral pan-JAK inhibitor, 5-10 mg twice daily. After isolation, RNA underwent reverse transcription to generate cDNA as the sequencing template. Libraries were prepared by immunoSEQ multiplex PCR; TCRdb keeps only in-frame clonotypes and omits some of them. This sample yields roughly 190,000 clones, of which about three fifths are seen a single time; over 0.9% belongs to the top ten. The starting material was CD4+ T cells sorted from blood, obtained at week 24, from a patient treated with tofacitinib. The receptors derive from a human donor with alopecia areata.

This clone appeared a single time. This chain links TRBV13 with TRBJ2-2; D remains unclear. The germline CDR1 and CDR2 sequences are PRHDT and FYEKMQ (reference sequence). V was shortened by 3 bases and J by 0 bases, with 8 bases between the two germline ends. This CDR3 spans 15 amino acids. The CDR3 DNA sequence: TGTGCCAGCAGCTTCGCAGGATCGAACACCGGGGAGCTGTTTTTT. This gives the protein CASSFAGSNTGELFF.

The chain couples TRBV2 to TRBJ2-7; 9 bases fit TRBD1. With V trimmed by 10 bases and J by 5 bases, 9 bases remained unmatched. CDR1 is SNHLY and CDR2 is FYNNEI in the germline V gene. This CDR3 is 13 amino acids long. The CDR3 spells CATKGTGTDEQYF. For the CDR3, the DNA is TGTGCCACCAAGGGGACAGGGACAGACGAGCAGTACTTC.

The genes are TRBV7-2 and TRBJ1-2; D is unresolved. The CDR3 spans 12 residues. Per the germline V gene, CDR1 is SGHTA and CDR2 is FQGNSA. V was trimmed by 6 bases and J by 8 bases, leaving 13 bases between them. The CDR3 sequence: CASRQSKEGYTF. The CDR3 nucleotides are TGTGCCAGCAGGCAGAGCAAAGAAGGCTACACCTTC.

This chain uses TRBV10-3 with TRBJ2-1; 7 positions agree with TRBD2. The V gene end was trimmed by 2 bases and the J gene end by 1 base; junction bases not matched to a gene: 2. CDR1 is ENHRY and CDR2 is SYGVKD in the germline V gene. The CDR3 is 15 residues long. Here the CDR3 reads CAISERGVSYNEQFF. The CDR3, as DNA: TGTGCCATCAGTGAGCGGGGGGTTTCCTACAATGAGCAGTTCTTC.

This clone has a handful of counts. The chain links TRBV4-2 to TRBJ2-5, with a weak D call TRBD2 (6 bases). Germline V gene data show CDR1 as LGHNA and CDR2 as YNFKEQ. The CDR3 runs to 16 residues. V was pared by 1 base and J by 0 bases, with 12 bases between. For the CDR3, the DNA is TGTGCCAGCAGCCAAGTCTCCCGGGAGTACCAAGAGACCCAGTACTTC. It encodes CASSQVSREYQETQYF.

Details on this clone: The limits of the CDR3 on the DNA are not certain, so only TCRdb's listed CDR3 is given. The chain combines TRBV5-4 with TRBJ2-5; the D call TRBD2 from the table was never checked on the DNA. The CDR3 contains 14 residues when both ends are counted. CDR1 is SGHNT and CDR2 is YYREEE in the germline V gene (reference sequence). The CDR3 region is CASSLDSVRGTQYF.

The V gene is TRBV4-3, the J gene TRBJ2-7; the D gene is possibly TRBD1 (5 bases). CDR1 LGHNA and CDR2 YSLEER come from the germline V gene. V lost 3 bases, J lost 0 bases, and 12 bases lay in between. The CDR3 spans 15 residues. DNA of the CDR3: TGCGCCAGCAGCCAGTCCAGGGTGAGCTCCTACGAGCAGTACTTC. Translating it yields CASSQSRVSSYEQYF.

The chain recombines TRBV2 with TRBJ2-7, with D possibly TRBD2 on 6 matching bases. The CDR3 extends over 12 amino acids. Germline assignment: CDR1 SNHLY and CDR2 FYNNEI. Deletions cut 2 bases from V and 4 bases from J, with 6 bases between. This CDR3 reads CASSERGYEQYF. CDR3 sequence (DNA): TGTGCCAGCAGTGAACGGGGGTACGAGCAGTACTTC.

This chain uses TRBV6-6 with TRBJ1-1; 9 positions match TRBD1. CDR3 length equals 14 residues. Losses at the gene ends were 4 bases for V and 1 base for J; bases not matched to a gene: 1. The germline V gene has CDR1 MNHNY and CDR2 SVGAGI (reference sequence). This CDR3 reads CASSWTGENTEAFF. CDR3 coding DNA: TGTGCCAGCAGTTGGACAGGGGAGAACACTGAAGCTTTCTTT.

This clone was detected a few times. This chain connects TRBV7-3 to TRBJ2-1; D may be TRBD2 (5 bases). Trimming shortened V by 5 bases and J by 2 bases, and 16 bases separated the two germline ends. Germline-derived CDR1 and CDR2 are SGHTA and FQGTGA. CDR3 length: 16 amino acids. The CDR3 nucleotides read TGTGCCAGCAGCCTCGAGGCCACTAGTACCTACAATGAGCAGTTCTTC. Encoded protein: CASSLEATSTYNEQFF.

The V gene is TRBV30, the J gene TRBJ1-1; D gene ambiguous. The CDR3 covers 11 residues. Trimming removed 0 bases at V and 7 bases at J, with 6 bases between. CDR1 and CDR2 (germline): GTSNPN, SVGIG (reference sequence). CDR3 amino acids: CAWSVQDEAFF. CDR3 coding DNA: TGTGCCTGGAGTGTACAAGATGAAGCTTTCTTT.

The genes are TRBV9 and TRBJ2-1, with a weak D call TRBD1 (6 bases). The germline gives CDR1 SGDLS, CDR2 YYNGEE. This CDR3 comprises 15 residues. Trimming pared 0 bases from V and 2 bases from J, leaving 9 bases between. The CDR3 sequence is CASSVEGVAYNEQFF. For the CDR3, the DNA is TGTGCCAGCAGCGTAGAGGGGGTTGCCTACAATGAGCAGTTCTTC.

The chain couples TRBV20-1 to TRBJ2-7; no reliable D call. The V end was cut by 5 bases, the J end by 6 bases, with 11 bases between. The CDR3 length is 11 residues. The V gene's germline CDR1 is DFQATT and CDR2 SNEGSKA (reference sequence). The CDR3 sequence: CSAGGVSEQYF. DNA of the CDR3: TGCAGTGCTGGCGGTGTGAGCGAGCAGTACTTC.

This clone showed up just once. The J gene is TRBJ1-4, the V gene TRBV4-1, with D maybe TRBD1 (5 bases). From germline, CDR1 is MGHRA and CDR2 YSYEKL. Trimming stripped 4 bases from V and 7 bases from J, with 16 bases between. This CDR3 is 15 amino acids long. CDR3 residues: CASSRVAGLSEKLFF. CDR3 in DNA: TGCGCCAGCAGCCGCGTGGCGGGGCTCAGTGAAAAACTGTTTTTT.

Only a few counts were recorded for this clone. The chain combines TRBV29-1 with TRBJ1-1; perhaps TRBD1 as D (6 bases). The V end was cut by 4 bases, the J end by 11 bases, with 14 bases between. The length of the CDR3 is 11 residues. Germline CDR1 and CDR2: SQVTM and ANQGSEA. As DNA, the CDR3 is TGCAGCGTTGCCGGGGGGCGGATGGCTTTCTTT. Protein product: CSVAGGRMAFF.

CDR3 sequence: CASSQDLAYQQAFF. CDR3 bases: TGCGCCAGCAGCCAAGATTTGGCCTATCAGCAAGCTTTCTTT. The V call is TRBV4-1, the J call TRBJ1-1; D unclear. Germline CDR1 reads MGHRA; CDR2 reads YSYEKL. V was shortened by 0 bases and J by 9 bases, with 14 bases between the two germline ends. This CDR3 region has 14 residues.

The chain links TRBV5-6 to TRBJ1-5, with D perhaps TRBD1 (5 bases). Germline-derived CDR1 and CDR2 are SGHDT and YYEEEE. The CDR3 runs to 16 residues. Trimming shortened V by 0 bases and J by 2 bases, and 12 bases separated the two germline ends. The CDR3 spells CASSLGGASGNQPQHF. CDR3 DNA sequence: TGTGCCAGCAGCTTGGGGGGCGCGAGTGGCAATCAGCCCCAGCATTTT.

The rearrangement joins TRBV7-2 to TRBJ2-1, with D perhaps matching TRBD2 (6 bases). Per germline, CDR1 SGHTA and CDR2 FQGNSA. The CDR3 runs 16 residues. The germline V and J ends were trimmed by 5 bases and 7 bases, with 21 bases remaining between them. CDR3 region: CASSTFGGASRNEQFF. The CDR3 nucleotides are TGTGCCAGCAGCACATTTGGCGGGGCCTCAAGGAATGAGCAGTTCTTC.

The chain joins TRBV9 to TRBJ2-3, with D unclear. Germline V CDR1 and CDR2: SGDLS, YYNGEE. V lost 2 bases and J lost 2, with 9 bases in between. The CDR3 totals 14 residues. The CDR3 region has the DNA TGTGCCAGCAGCGTGGGCGGTCTCACAGATACGCAGTATTTT. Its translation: CASSVGGLTDTQYF.

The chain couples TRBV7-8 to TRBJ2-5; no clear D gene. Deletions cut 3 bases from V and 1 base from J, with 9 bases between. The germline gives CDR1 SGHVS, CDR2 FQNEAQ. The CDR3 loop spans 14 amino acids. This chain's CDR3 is CASSLSVGQETQYF. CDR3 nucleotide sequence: TGTGCCAGCAGCTTGAGTGTCGGCCAAGAGACCCAGTACTTC.

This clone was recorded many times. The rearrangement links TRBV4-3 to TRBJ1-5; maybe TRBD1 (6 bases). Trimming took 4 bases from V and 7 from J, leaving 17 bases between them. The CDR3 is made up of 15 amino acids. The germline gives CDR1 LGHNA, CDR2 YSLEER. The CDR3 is CASSRQPQGNQPQHF. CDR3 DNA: TGCGCCAGCAGCCGTCAGCCCCAGGGGAACCAGCCCCAGCATTTT.

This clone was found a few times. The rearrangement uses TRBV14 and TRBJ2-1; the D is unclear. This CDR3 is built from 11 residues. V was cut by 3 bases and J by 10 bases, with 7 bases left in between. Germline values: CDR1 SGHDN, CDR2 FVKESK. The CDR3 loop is CASSQGWEQFF. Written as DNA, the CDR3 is TGTGCCAGCAGCCAGGGTTGGGAGCAGTTCTTC.

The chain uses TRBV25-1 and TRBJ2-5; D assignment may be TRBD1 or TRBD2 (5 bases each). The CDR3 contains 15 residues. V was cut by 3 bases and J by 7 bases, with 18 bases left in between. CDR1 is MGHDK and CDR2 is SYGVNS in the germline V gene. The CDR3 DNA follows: TGTGCCAGCAGTGATTCAGGGCGGGCGAGGGGGACCCAGTACTTC. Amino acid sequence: CASSDSGRARGTQYF.

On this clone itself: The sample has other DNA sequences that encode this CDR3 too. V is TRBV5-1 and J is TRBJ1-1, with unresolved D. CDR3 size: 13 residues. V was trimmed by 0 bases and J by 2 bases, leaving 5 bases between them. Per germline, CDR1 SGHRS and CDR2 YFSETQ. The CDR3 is CASSLGENTEAFF. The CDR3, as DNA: TGCGCCAGCAGCTTGGGAGAAAACACTGAAGCTTTCTTT.

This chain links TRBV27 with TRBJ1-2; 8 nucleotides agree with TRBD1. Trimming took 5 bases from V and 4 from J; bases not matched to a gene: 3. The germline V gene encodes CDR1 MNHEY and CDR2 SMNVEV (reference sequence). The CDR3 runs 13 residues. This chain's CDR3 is CASSKTGGYGYTF. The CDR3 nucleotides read TGTGCCAGCAGTAAAACAGGGGGCTATGGCTACACCTTC.

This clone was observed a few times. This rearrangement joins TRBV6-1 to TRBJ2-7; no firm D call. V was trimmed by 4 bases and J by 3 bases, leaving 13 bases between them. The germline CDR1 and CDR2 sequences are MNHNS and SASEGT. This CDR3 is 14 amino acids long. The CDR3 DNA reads TGTGCCAGCAGTGGCGGTCTGGGCGGCTACGAGCAGTACTTC. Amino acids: CASSGGLGGYEQYF.

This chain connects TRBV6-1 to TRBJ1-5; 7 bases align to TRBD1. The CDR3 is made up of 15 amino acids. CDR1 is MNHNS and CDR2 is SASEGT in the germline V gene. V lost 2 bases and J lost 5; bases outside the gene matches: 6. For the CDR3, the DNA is TGTGCCAGCAGTGAAACGACAGGGATCTATCAGCCCCAGCATTTT. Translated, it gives CASSETTGIYQPQHF.